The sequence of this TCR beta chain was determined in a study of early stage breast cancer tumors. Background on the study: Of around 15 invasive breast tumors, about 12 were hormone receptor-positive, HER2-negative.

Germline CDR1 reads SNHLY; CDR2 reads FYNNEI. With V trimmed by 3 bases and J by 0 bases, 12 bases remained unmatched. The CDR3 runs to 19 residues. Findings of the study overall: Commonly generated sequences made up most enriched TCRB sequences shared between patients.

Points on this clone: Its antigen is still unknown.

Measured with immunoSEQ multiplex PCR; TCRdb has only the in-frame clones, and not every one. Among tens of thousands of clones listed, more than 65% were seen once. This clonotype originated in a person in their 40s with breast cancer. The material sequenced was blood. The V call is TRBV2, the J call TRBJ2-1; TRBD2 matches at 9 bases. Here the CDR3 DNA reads TGTGCCAGCAGTGATCTGTGGCTAGCGGGGCGAAGCTCCTACAATGAGCAGTTCTTC. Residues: CASSDLWLAGRSSYNEQFF.